This T cell receptor (beta chain) was recovered during a study of T cells after posttransplantation cyclophosphamide. Study-wide results and limits: Later blood repertoires were often dominated by clones from the donor CD8+ memory compartment. TRB overlap between skin or GI tissue T cells and blood was limited. Recipient CMV seropositivity and CMV reactivation strongly tracked TRB clonality.

A marrow graft followed busulfan-fludarabine conditioning, with cyclophosphamide on days +3 and +4. Using immunoSEQ multiplex PCR, the repertoire was profiled, and TCRdb retains in-frame clones only, with some absent. This sample has tens of thousands of clones and no singletons, with roughly 2% in the ten largest. In this sample, this clone turned up many times. What it recognizes is unknown. The V gene's germline CDR1 is SGHNT and CDR2 YYREEE (reference sequence). With 4 bases removed from V and 5 bases from J, the gap between germline ends came to 18 bases. The CDR3 has 15 amino acids. The clonotype was recovered from a male patient younger than 30 who received an allogeneic stem cell transplant from a related donor, was CMV-positive, and had no GVHD. Part of the T cells may come from the graft donor. This material consisted of PBMCs, taken after allogeneic stem cell transplant with posttransplant cyclophosphamide. The V gene is TRBV5-4, the J gene TRBJ1-2; TRBD1 might be the D (6 bases). CDR3 protein: CASSQPGQFGYGYTF. CDR3 in DNA: TGTGCCAGCAGCCAACCTGGACAGTTTGGGTATGGCTACACCTTC.